This TCR beta chain originates from a study of beta chain features in type 1 diabetes. Sorted CD4+ subsets: naive, central memory, regulatory, stem cell-like memory (CD45RO/CCR7/CD25/CD127/CD95/CD27 panel). The CDR3 runs to 13 residues. Trimming cost V 3 bases and J 8 bases, with 13 bases left between them. From germline, CDR1 is MDHEN and CDR2 SYDVKM. Turning to this clone: Its antigen remains unidentified.

Reverse transcription of all isolated RNA meant that expressed TCRB transcripts were sequenced. Method: immunoSEQ multiplex PCR; TCRdb's copy keeps in-frame clones and lacks some. The table lists hundreds of thousands of clones, around 15% of them singletons. Study-wide points: Healthy donors had naive, central memory and Treg TCRB repertoires that appeared less similar than those seen among patients. A moderate, significant TCRB CDR3 shortening appeared in type 1 diabetes across four CD4+ subsets. Sequencing from cDNA could over-represent high-TCR-expressing cells. Diminished insertions and augmented deletions at VDJ junctions characterized type 1 diabetes patients.

This sequence joins TRBV28 and TRBJ1-2, with a weak D call TRBD1 (5 bases). Material for sequencing was naive CD4+ T cells from blood. The receptor was isolated from a man aged 18 to 30 with type 1 diabetes. This CDR3 is CASSLTGTSGYTF. The CDR3 coding sequence is TGTGCCAGCAGTTTGACCGGGACGTCCGGCTACACCTTC.